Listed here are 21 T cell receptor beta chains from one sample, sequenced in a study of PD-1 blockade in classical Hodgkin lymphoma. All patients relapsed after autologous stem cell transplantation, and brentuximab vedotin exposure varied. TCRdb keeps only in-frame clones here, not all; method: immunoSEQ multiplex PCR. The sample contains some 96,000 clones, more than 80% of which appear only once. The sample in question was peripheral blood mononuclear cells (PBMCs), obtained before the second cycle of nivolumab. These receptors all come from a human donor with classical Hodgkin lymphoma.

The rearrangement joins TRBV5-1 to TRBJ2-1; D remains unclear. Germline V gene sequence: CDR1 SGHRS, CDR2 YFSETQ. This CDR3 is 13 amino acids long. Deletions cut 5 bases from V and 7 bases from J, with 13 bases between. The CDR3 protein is CASRFGTPNEQFF. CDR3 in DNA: TGCGCCAGCAGATTCGGAACACCTAATGAGCAGTTCTTC.

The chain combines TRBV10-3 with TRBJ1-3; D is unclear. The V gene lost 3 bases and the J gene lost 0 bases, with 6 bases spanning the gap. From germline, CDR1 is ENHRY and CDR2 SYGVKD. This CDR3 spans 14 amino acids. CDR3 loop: CAISEWGSGNTIYF. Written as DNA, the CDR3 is TGTGCCATCAGTGAATGGGGCTCTGGAAACACCATATATTTT.

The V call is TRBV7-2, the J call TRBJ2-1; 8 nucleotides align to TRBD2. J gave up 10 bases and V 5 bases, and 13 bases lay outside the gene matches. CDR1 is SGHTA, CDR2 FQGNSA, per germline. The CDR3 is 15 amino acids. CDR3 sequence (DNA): TGTGCCAGCAGCCCCCAAAGCGGGGGTTCATGGGAGCAGTTCTTC. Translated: CASSPQSGGSWEQFF.

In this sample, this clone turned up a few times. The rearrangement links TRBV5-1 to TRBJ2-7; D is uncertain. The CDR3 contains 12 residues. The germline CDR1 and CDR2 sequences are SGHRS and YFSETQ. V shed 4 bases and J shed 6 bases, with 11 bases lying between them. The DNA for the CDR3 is TGCGCCAGCAGCCCGGACCTCTCCGAGCAGTACTTC. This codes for CASSPDLSEQYF.

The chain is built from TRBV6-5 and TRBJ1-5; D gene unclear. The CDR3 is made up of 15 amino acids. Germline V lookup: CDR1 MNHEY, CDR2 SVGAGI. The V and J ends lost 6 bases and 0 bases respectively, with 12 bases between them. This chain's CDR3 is CASSYDRYSNQPQHF. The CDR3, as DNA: TGTGCCAGCAGCTACGACCGATATAGCAATCAGCCCCAGCATTTT.

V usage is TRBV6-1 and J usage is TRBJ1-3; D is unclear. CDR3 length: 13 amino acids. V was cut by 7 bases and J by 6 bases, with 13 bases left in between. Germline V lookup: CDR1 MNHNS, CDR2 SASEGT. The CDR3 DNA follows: TGTGCCAGCACCCGGGCACACCAAAACACCATATATTTT. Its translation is CASTRAHQNTIYF.

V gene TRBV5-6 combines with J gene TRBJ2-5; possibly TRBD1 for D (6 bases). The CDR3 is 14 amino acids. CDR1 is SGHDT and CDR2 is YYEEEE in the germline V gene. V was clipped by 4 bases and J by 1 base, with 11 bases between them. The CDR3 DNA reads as TGTGCCAGCAGCCTCAGGGGTGGCCAAGAGACCCAGTACTTC. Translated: CASSLRGGQETQYF.

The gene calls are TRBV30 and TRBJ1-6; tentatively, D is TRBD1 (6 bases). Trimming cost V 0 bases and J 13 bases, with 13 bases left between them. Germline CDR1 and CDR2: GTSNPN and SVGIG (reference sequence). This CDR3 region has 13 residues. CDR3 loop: CAWSVSGGPPLHF. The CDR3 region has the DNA TGTGCCTGGAGTGTATCTGGGGGCCCGCCCCTCCACTTT.

The CDR3 is CASSLLAGAVTGELFF. CDR3 DNA sequence: TGTGCCAGCAGCTTACTAGCGGGAGCGGTCACCGGGGAGCTGTTTTTT. J is TRBJ2-2 and V is TRBV7-2; 10 nucleotides agree with TRBD2. From germline, CDR1 is SGHTA and CDR2 FQGNSA. The CDR3 runs to 16 residues. Losses at the gene ends were 2 bases for V and 4 bases for J; bases not matched to a gene: 4.

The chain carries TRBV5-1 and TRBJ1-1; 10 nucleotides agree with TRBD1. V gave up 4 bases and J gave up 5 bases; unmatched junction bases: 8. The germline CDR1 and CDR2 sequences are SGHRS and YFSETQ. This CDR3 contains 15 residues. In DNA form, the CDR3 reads TGCGCCAGCAGCGTTTCCGGGACAGGGGTGACTGAAGCTTTCTTT. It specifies CASSVSGTGVTEAFF.

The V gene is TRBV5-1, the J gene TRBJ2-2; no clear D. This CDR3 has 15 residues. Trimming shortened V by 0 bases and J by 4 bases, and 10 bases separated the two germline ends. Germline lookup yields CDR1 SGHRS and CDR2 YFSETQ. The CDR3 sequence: CASSLAKGTTGELFF. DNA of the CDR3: TGCGCCAGCAGCTTGGCCAAGGGAACCACCGGGGAGCTGTTTTTT.

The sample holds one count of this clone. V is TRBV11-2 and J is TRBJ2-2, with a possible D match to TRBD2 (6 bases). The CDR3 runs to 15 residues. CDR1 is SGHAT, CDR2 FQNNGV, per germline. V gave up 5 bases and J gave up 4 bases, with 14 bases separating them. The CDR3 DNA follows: TGTGCCAGCAGCCCCATAGCGGCCCTCACCGGGGAGCTGTTTTTT. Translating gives CASSPIAALTGELFF.

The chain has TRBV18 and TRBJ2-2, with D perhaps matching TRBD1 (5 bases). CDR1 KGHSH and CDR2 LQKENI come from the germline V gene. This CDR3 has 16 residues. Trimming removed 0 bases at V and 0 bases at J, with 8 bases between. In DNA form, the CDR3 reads TGTGCCAGCTCACCACCCGCAGGGCCGAACACCGGGGAGCTGTTTTTT. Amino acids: CASSPPAGPNTGELFF.

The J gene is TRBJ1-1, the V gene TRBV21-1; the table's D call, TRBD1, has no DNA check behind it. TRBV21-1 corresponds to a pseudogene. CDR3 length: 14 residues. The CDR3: CASSIHRVGTEAFF. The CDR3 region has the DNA TGTGCCAGCAGCATCCACAGGGTAGGCACTGAAGCTTTCTTT.

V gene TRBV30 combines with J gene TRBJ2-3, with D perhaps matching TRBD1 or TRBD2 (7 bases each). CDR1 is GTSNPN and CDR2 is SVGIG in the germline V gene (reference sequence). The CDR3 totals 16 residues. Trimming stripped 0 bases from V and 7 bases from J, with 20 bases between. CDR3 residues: CAWSVKGAGAVNTQYF. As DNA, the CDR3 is TGTGCCTGGAGTGTAAAGGGGGCGGGAGCGGTGAATACGCAGTATTTT.

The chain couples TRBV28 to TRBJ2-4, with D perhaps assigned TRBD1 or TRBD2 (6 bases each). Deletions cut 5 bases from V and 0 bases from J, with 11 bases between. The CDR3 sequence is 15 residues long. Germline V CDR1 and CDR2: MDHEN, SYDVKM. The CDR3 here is CASSRGDLAKNIQYF. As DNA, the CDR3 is TGTGCCAGCAGTAGGGGGGACCTAGCCAAAAACATTCAGTACTTC. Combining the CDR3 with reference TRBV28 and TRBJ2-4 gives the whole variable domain DVKVTQSSRYLVKRTGEKVFLECVQDMDHENMFWYRQDPGLGLRLIYFSYDVKMKEKGDIPEGYSVSREKKERFSLILESASTNQTSMYLCASSRGDLAKNIQYFGAGTRLSVL.

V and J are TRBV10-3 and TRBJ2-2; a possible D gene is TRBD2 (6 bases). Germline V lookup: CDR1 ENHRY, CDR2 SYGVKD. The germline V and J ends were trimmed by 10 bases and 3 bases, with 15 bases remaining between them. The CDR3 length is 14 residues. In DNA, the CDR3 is TGTGCCAGTACGTGGGAGGCTCACACCGGGGAGCTGTTTTTT. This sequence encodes CASTWEAHTGELFF.

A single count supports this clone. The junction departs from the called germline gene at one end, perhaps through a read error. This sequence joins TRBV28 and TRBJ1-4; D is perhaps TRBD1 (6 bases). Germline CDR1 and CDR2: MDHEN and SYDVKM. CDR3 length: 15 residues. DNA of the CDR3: TGTGCCAGCAGTTCAAGCGGGGGGGCTAAGGAAAAACTGTTTTTT. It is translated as CASSSSGGAKEKLFF. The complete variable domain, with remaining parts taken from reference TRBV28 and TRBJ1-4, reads DVKVTQSSRYLVKRTGEKVFLECVQDMDHENMFWYRQDPGLGLRLIYFSYDVKMKEKGDIPEGYSVSREKKERFSLILESASTNQTSMYLCASSSSGGAKEKLFFGSGTQLSVL.

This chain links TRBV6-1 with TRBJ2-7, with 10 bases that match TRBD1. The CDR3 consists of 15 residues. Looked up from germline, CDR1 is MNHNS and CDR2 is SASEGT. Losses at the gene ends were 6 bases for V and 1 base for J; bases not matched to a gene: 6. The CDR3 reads CASRARQGASYEQYF. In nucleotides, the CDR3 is TGTGCCAGCAGAGCGAGACAGGGGGCATCCTACGAGCAGTACTTC.

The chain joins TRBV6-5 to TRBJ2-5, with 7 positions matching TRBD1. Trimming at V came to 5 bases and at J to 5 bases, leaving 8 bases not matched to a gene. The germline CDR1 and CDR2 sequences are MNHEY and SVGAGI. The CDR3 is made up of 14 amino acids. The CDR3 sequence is CASSLYRGAETQYF. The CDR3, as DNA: TGTGCCAGCAGTCTATACAGGGGTGCGGAGACCCAGTACTTC.

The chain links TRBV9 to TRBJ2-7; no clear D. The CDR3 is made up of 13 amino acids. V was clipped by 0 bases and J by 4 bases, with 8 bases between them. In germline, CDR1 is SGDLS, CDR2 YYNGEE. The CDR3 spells CASSVAPQYEQYF. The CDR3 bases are TGTGCCAGCAGCGTAGCCCCCCAGTACGAGCAGTACTTC.